This T cell receptor (beta chain) originates from a study of Graves' ophthalmopathy and Graves' hyperthyroidism. Study findings and constraints: Sensitivity of 55% to 71% and specificity of roughly 78% were achieved by the model that predicted ophthalmopathy progression.

CDR3 regions of TCR beta were amplified from RNA transcripts. The workflow started with a first-round RT-PCR run with HTBI primers and then moved on to a second-round multiplex PCR. TCRdb reprocessed the multiplex PCR reads via MiXCR and lists one record per CDR3 protein. This table holds over a million distinct CDR3 sequences, roughly two fifths found once. The CDR3 is 13 amino acids. Germline CDR1 KGHDR, CDR2 SFDVKD. J lost 6 bases, V lost 9 bases, and 8 bases had no gene match. Remarks on this clonotype: Its antigen is as yet unknown.

The receptor was derived from an adult man with Graves' hyperthyroidism. This chain connects TRBV24-1 to TRBJ2-7, with 9 bases matching TRBD2. Sequencing was done on a sample of peripheral blood or thyroid tissue (not recorded which). The CDR3, as DNA: TGTGCCACCGCTCTAGCGGGGACTCGCGAGCAGTACTTC. Its protein is CATALAGTREQYF.